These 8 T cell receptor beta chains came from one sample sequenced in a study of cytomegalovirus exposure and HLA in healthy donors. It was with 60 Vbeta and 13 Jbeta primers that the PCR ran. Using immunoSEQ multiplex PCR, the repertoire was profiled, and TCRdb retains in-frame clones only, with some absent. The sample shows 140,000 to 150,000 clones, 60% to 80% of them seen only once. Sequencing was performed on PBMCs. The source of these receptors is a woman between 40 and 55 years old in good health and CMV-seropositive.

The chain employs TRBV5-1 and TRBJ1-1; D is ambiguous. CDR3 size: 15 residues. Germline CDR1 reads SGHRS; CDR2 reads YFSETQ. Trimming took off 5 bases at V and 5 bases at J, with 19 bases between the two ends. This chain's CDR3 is CASRNAVQDTTEAFF. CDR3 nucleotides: TGCGCCAGCAGAAACGCCGTTCAGGATACGACTGAAGCTTTCTTT.

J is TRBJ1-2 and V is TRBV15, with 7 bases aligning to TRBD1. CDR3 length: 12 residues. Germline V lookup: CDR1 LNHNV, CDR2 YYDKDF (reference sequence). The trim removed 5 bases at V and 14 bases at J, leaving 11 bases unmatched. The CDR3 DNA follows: TGTGCCACCAGCGGGGGACAGCCCAAACAAACCTTC. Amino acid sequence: CATSGGQPKQTF.

The DNA for the CDR3 is TGTGCCAGCAGTGCCAAATTAGGGACTAGCCGAGAGACCCAGTACTTC. Protein: CASSAKLGTSRETQYF. The chain employs TRBV6-4 and TRBJ2-5, with 9 bases matching TRBD2. V trimming: 4 bases; J trimming: 4 bases; junction bases outside the gene matches: 10. The CDR3 covers 16 residues. Germline V gene data show CDR1 as MRHNA and CDR2 as SNTAGT.

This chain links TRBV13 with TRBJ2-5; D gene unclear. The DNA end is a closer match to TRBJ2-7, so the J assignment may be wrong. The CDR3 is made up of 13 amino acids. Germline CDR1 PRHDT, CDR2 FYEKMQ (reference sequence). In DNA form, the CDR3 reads TGTGCCAGCAGCTTAGAACGGTCCTACGAGCAGTACTTC. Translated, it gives CASSLERSYEQYF.

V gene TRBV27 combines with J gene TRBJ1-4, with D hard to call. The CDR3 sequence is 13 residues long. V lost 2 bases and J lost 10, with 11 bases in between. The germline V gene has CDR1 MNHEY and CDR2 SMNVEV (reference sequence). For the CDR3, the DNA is TGTGCCAGCAGTTTAAGCGGGGTCAGAAAACTGTTTTTT. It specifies CASSLSGVRKLFF.

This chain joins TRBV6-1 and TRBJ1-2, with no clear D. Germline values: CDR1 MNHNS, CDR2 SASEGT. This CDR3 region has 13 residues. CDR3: CAGGSPTNYGYTF. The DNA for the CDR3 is TGTGCGGGAGGGTCCCCTACTAACTATGGCTACACCTTC.

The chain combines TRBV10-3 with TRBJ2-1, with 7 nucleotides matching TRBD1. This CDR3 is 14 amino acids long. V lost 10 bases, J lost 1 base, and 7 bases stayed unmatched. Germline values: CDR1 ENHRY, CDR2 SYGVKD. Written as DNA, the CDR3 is TGTGCCAGCCGAAAGGACAGGTCCTACAATGAGCAGTTCTTC. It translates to CASRKDRSYNEQFF.

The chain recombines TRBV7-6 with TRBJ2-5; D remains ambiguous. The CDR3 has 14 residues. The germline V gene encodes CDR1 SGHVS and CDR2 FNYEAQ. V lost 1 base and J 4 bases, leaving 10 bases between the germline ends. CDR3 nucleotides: TGTGCCAGCAGCTTAGGAGCCTTGAGAGAGACCCAGTACTTC. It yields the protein CASSLGALRETQYF.